This TCR beta chain emerged from a study of beta chain features in type 1 diabetes. Study results and caveats: Reads derived from cDNA could over-represent cells showing high TCR expression.

Every bit of the isolated RNA underwent reverse transcription, so sequencing read expressed TCRB transcripts. The table came from immunoSEQ multiplex PCR; TCRdb's copy has only in-frame clones and leaves some out. Of 810,000 or so clones listed, roughly a sixth are singletons. Donors underwent one heparinised blood draw, about 110 mL on average. This clone showed up just a few times. Its antigen is undetermined. The V gene end was trimmed by 6 bases and the J gene end by 6 bases; junction bases not matched to a gene: 10. The CDR3 totals 15 residues. Germline V CDR1 and CDR2: SEHNR, FQNEAQ (reference sequence).

The clonotype originates from a woman under 30 in good health. Sequenced sample: naive CD4+ T cells from blood. The chain is built from TRBV7-9 and TRBJ2-1; 8 nucleotides align to TRBD1. For the CDR3, the DNA is TGTGCCAGCAGTCTGGACAGGGAAAGGTTCAATGAGCAGTTCTTC. It yields the protein CASSLDRERFNEQFF.